Below, one T cell receptor (beta chain) is given with its context. This receptor's antigen is unknown. No base-level quality is on record; no much larger clone is a single base apart. Genomic DNA was extracted from sorted cells using the Qiagen DNeasy Kit. Deep sequencing of the TCR beta chain was done on the immunoSEQ platform. As for how the authors treated the data: Repertoire data analysis was performed with the immunoSEQ Analyzer software. TCRdb obtained this table from immuneACCESS and retained in-frame rearrangements with V and J assigned. These tables miss some clones; where compared with another copy, unresolved V genes account for less than half of the shortfall, and the remainder is unexplained. V and J calls and clone size are as listed in that table; D and trimming were resolved from the DNA. This sample holds about 14,000 clones; roughly 84% were observed only once. The ten largest make up around 30% of the sample.

This sample stems from a study of EBV T-cell therapy then PD-1 blockade in nasopharyngeal carcinoma (dated by TCRdb to the early 2020s). V drops 1 base and J drops 4 bases, leaving 10 bases in between. Inclusive of the bounding cysteine and phenylalanine, the CDR3 is 13 residues long. Only the CDR3 region is kept as DNA, spanning 39 bases read in frame from base 1. The germline V gene supplies CDR1 SQVTM and CDR2 ANQGSEA. Per the publication, the treatment or condition label means: AdE1-LMPpoly-expanded autologous EBV-specific T-cell therapy followed by anti-PD-1 nivolumab. The sequences come from CD8+ T cells from blood, collected at roughly day 99 from a patient whose treatment included autologous EBV-specific T cells and nivolumab. This sequence uses TRBV29-1 and TRBJ1-2, and the D gene may be TRBD1, 5 bases matching. The clonotype comes from a man aged 35-49 years with nasopharyngeal carcinoma. This receptor has the CDR3 CSVEGRDSYGYTF. The DNA sequence is given as TGCAGCGTTGAAGGTCGTGACAGCTATGGCTACACCTTC.